The next 22 T cell receptor beta chains were all read from a single sample in a study of control samples from healthy donors and cancer patients. Method: immunoSEQ multiplex PCR; TCRdb's copy keeps in-frame clones and lacks some. The sample consists of about 130,000 clones, 80% to 95% of them appearing once. Sequenced: blood. The receptors originated from a man aged 18 to 35 in good health.

This chain links TRBV20-1 with TRBJ1-5; D gene ambiguous. Trimming removed 3 bases at V and 6 bases at J, with 12 bases between. The germline V gene encodes CDR1 DFQATT and CDR2 SNEGSKA (reference sequence). This CDR3 is built from 13 residues. The CDR3 DNA reads TGCAGTGCTAGTGGTCCTCTTAGTCAGCCCCAGCATTTT. As protein: CSASGPLSQPQHF.

The chain links TRBV5-6 to TRBJ1-1; 9 positions match TRBD1. The CDR3 is 14 amino acids. Losses at the gene ends were 4 bases for V and 6 bases for J; bases not matched to a gene: 7. Germline lookup yields CDR1 SGHDT and CDR2 YYEEEE. This CDR3 is CASSLRTGVSEAFF. The CDR3 nucleotides are TGTGCCAGCAGCCTCAGGACAGGGGTATCTGAAGCTTTCTTT.

On this clone: Other DNA variants within this sample encode the same CDR3. This chain connects TRBV6-4 to TRBJ2-7; weak D call: TRBD2 (7 bases). In germline, CDR1 is MRHNA, CDR2 SNTAGT. The CDR3 extends over 15 amino acids. The ends were cut back, 9 bases at V and 4 bases at J, with 22 bases in the middle. CDR3 amino acids: CASGGGGRALYEQYF. The CDR3 region has the DNA TGTGCCAGTGGGGGAGGGGGGCGCGCGCTTTACGAGCAGTACTTC.

The J gene is TRBJ2-3, the V gene TRBV19; 10 bases are shared with TRBD2. This CDR3 has 17 residues. Germline values: CDR1 LNHDA, CDR2 SQIVND (reference sequence). Trimming took 5 bases from V and 0 from J; bases not matched to a gene: 8. The DNA for the CDR3 is TGTGCCAGTAGTGACCCTCTAGCGGGGGAGAGCACAGATACGCAGTATTTT. Residues: CASSDPLAGESTDTQYF. Full variable domain (missing parts from reference TRBV19 and TRBJ2-3): DGGITQSPKYLFRKEGQNVTLSCEQNLNHDAMYWYRQDPGQGLRLIYYSQIVNDFQKGDIAEGYSVSREKKESFPLTVTSAQKNPTAFYLCASSDPLAGESTDTQYFGPGTRLTVL.

This chain connects TRBV2 to TRBJ1-4; 8 bases match TRBD1. CDR3 length: 14 amino acids. Germline V gene data show CDR1 as SNHLY and CDR2 as FYNNEI. The J segment lost 8 bases and the V segment lost 5 bases, leaving 7 bases of the junction unmatched. DNA of the CDR3: TGTGCCAGCAGTTCCGACAGGGGAGACGAAAAACTGTTTTTT. Protein: CASSSDRGDEKLFF.

The table lists this clone with a count of one. J is TRBJ2-7 and V is TRBV19, with 7 bases identical to TRBD2. Trimming took 6 bases from V and 7 from J; bases not matched to a gene: 9. Germline V CDR1 and CDR2: LNHDA, SQIVND (reference sequence). The CDR3 runs to 13 residues. CDR3 residues: CASSQWTGGEQYF. CDR3 sequence (DNA): TGTGCCAGTAGCCAATGGACGGGAGGTGAGCAGTACTTC.

In its sample, this clone was seen once. V gene TRBV9 combines with J gene TRBJ1-1; tentatively, D is TRBD1 (5 bases). V was cut by 3 bases and J by 6 bases, with 18 bases left in between. Germline values: CDR1 SGDLS, CDR2 YYNGEE. The CDR3 is 15 amino acids. The CDR3 region has the DNA TGTGCCAGCAGCGCCGGTTTGGGGGGGACCGCTGAAGCTTTCTTT. Translated, it gives CASSAGLGGTAEAFF.

The chain has TRBV4-1 and TRBJ1-2, with a tentative D call TRBD1 (5 bases). V dropped 0 bases and J dropped 0 bases, with 14 bases sitting between them. Germline V gives CDR1 MGHRA, CDR2 YSYEKL. The length of the CDR3 is 17 residues. The CDR3, as DNA: TGCGCCAGCAGCCAAGAAGGTGGGGGGATTGCTAACTATGGCTACACCTTC. Its translation: CASSQEGGGIANYGYTF.

The chain links TRBV4-2 to TRBJ2-3; D is unclear. Trimming took off 0 bases at V and 2 bases at J, with 6 bases between the two ends. The germline V gene has CDR1 LGHNA and CDR2 YNFKEQ. This CDR3 region has 14 residues. CDR3 region: CASSQDRTTDTQYF. CDR3 nucleotide sequence: TGTGCCAGCAGCCAAGATCGTACCACAGATACGCAGTATTTT.

This chain uses TRBV5-4 with TRBJ2-1, with no clear D. This CDR3 is built from 13 residues. Trimming shortened V by 3 bases and J by 5 bases, and 9 bases separated the two germline ends. Germline V gene sequence: CDR1 SGHNT, CDR2 YYREEE (reference sequence). The CDR3 DNA sequence: TGTGCCAGCAGCTCGGAACCTAACAATGAGCAGTTCTTC. Residues: CASSSEPNNEQFF. Looking up the rest from reference TRBV5-4 and TRBJ2-1 gives the full variable domain: ETGVTQSPTHLIKTRGQQVTLRCSSQSGHNTVSWYQQALGQGPQFIFQYYREEENGRGNFPPRFSGLQFPNYSSELNVNALELDDSALYLCASSSEPNNEQFFGPGTRLTVL.

The V call is TRBV7-2, the J call TRBJ1-1; D is uncertain. Germline V CDR1 and CDR2: SGHTA, FQGNSA. The V end was cut by 2 bases, the J end by 0 bases, with 4 bases between. The CDR3 covers 13 residues. The CDR3 nucleotides are TGTGCCAGCAGCTTACGGATGAACACTGAAGCTTTCTTT. This gives the protein CASSLRMNTEAFF.

V usage is TRBV28 and J usage is TRBJ1-1; 7 bases align to TRBD1. CDR3 length equals 18 residues. Germline CDR1 reads MDHEN; CDR2 reads SYDVKM. Trimming cost V 4 bases and J 1 base; bases outside gene matches: 15. CDR3: CASSSQYGTAGTNTEAFF. CDR3 bases: TGTGCCAGCAGTTCCCAATATGGGACAGCTGGAACGAACACTGAAGCTTTCTTT.

This chain uses TRBV5-4 with TRBJ1-1, with 10 bases that match TRBD1. The CDR3 has 15 residues. The ends lost 4 bases at V and 3 bases at J; junction bases unmatched: 6. Germline values: CDR1 SGHNT, CDR2 YYREEE (reference sequence). CDR3 amino acids: CASSRTTGGYTEAFF. The CDR3 nucleotides read TGTGCCAGCAGCCGAACGACAGGGGGCTACACTGAAGCTTTCTTT.

The rearrangement uses TRBV9 and TRBJ2-7, with 9 positions matching TRBD1. There are 14 residues in the CDR3. V was clipped by 4 bases and J by 1 base; unmatched bases: 3. In germline, CDR1 is SGDLS, CDR2 YYNGEE. The CDR3 sequence is CASSLGTGSYEQYF. The CDR3 nucleotides read TGTGCCAGCAGCCTCGGGACAGGGTCCTACGAGCAGTACTTC.

This clone has just a few counts. J is TRBJ1-2 and V is TRBV6-5; D gene uncertain. Germline CDR1 is MNHEY and CDR2 is SVGAGI. Trimming took 6 bases from V and 7 from J, leaving 18 bases between them. The CDR3 runs 14 residues. CDR3 nucleotide sequence: TGTGCCAGCAGGGAGGGTGGTGGTTCTGGTGGCTACACCTTC. It specifies CASREGGGSGGYTF.

V usage is TRBV9 and J usage is TRBJ1-2; D might be TRBD1 (6 bases). Trimming took off 5 bases at V and 5 bases at J, with 10 bases between the two ends. The length of the CDR3 is 12 residues. CDR1 and CDR2 from the germline V gene are SGDLS and YYNGEE. DNA of the CDR3: TGTGCCAGCAGGGACAGCCGATATGGCTACACCTTC. It specifies CASRDSRYGYTF.

This rearrangement joins TRBV27 to TRBJ1-4, with a weak D call TRBD1 (6 bases). The CDR3 has 16 residues. Per germline, CDR1 MNHEY and CDR2 SMNVEV (reference sequence). V gave up 5 bases and J gave up 3 bases, with 16 bases separating them. As DNA, the CDR3 is TGTGCCAGCAGTCTAATGGGGGGCGGCGCTAATGAAAAACTGTTTTTT. It encodes CASSLMGGGANEKLFF.

The V and J genes are TRBV27 and TRBJ1-1; TRBD1 is a possible D gene (5 bases). Germline V gives CDR1 MNHEY, CDR2 SMNVEV (reference sequence). The CDR3 totals 17 residues. V lost 1 base to trimming and J lost 1 base, with 16 bases between them. This CDR3 reads CASSLYKLGGSNTEAFF. CDR3 DNA sequence: TGTGCCAGCAGTTTATATAAGTTGGGGGGATCGAACACTGAAGCTTTCTTT.

The J gene is TRBJ2-2, the V gene TRBV20-1; D perhaps matches TRBD1 (6 bases). Looked up from germline, CDR1 is DFQATT and CDR2 is SNEGSKA (reference sequence). The V end was cut by 3 bases, the J end by 5 bases, with 13 bases between. The CDR3 is made up of 14 amino acids. CDR3 in DNA: TGCAGTGCTAGTATGGGGGCAGGAACCGGGGAGCTGTTTTTT. Its translation: CSASMGAGTGELFF.

The genes are TRBV3-1 (or the pseudogene TRBV3-2) and TRBJ2-6; TRBD2 matches at 13 bases. Trimming at V came to 4 bases and at J to 0 bases, leaving 6 bases not matched to a gene. There are 19 residues in the CDR3. Germline CDR1 LGHDT, CDR2 YNNKEL (reference sequence). The CDR3 region has the DNA TGTGCCAGCAGCCCGCGGACTAGCGGGGGCCTCTCTGGGGCCAACGTCCTGACTTTC. Protein product: CASSPRTSGGLSGANVLTF.

V and J are TRBV9 and TRBJ1-1; no definite D call. Germline V gene lookup returns CDR1 SGDLS and CDR2 YYNGEE. Trimming stripped 3 bases from V and 4 bases from J, with 16 bases between. CDR3 length equals 15 residues. CDR3 region: CASSGREGLGTEAFF. CDR3 DNA sequence: TGTGCCAGCAGCGGGAGGGAAGGGCTGGGCACTGAAGCTTTCTTT.

This clone is a singleton in its sample. The V call is TRBV10-1, the J call TRBJ2-2, with 8 positions matching TRBD2. V was pared by 2 bases and J by 1 base, with 0 bases of the junction left unmatched. The CDR3 sequence is 15 residues long. The germline V gene encodes CDR1 WNHNN and CDR2 SYGVQD (reference sequence). The CDR3, as DNA: TGCGCCAGCAGTGAGACTAGCGGGAACACCGGGGAGCTGTTTTTT. It is translated as CASSETSGNTGELFF.